The 18 T cell receptor beta chains below all came from one sample that was sequenced in a study of response to subunit inactivated influenza vaccine. A single record per CDR3 protein comes from TCRdb applying MiXCR to the RT-PCR reads. The sample shows over 800,000 distinct CDR3 sequences, 21% of them seen only once. Here the sequenced sample was PBMCs from blood, taken around 5 days after vaccination. These receptors all stem from a man in his fifties who received an inactivated influenza vaccine.

In this sample, this clonotype turned up many times. The V call is TRBV12-3 or TRBV12-4, the J call TRBJ2-5; no clear D. This CDR3 is built from 12 residues. V shed 5 bases and J shed 7 bases, with 11 bases lying between them. CDR3 in amino acids: CASSAAPPTQYF. The DNA for the CDR3 is TGTGCCAGCAGTGCCGCACCCCCGACCCAGTACTTC.

This chain uses TRBV7-8 with TRBJ2-7, with a tentative D call TRBD1 (6 bases). CDR3 length: 15 residues. The germline V gene has CDR1 SGHVS and CDR2 FQNEAQ. V was cut by 4 bases and J by 1 base, with 14 bases left in between. The CDR3, as DNA: TGTGCCAGCAGCTCCCCAGGGGCCTTATCCTACGAGCAGTACTTC. It yields the protein CASSSPGALSYEQYF.

This clonotype appeared a few times. V usage is TRBV20-1 and J usage is TRBJ2-7, with D perhaps matching TRBD2 (6 bases). The V end lost 4 bases, the J end lost 3 bases, and 16 bases lay between the germline ends. CDR1 is DFQATT and CDR2 is SNEGSKA in the germline V gene (reference sequence). The CDR3 length is 14 residues. CDR3 amino acids: CSATTLRDGYEQYF. The CDR3 nucleotides are TGCAGTGCTACGACCTTGCGGGACGGCTACGAGCAGTACTTC.

This clonotype was observed a handful of times. This sequence joins TRBV6-1 and TRBJ2-7; TRBD1 agrees at 7 bases. The CDR3 length is 15 residues. J gave up 2 bases and V 6 bases, and 10 bases lay outside the gene matches. Per the germline V gene, CDR1 is MNHNS and CDR2 is SASEGT. The CDR3 protein is CASSHGQAFPYEQYF. The CDR3 region has the DNA TGTGCCAGCAGCCACGGACAGGCCTTTCCCTACGAGCAGTACTTC.

This clonotype occurred a few times. The chain employs TRBV7-6 and TRBJ2-1; maybe TRBD1 (5 bases). V dropped 6 bases and J dropped 8 bases, with 11 bases sitting between them. The CDR3 is made up of 12 amino acids. Looked up from germline, CDR1 is SGHVS and CDR2 is FNYEAQ. Written as DNA, the CDR3 is TGTGCCAGCAGGCGGATAGGGGATGAGCAGTTCTTC. Amino acids: CASRRIGDEQFF.

The CDR3 here is CATSRAVRGIDYGYTF. Here the CDR3 DNA reads TGTGCCACCAGCAGAGCCGTTAGGGGCATTGACTATGGCTACACCTTC. The chain combines TRBV15 with TRBJ1-2; tentative D call: TRBD1 (5 bases). This CDR3 has 16 amino acids. V lost 1 base to trimming and J lost 3 bases, with 15 bases between them. Germline V lookup: CDR1 LNHNV, CDR2 YYDKDF (reference sequence).

This clonotype was seen a few times. This chain links TRBV4-3 with TRBJ2-1, with TRBD1 matching 7 bases. The V gene end was trimmed by 3 bases and the J gene end by 8 bases; junction bases not matched to a gene: 10. CDR3 length: 15 amino acids. Germline CDR1 is LGHNA and CDR2 is YSLEER. The CDR3 DNA reads as TGCGCCAGCAGCCAGTTCGTGACAGGGCTGCATGAGCAGTTCTTC. It codes for CASSQFVTGLHEQFF.

The chain is built from TRBV10-3 and TRBJ2-3; D unclear. V was clipped by 8 bases and J by 0 bases, with 24 bases between them. From germline, CDR1 is ENHRY and CDR2 SYGVKD. The CDR3 extends over 18 amino acids. CDR3 DNA: TGTGCCATCTCAGAACGAGACTTGACCTCCTCTAGCACAGATACGCAGTATTTT. It specifies CAISERDLTSSSTDTQYF.

This clonotype appeared a few times. The gene calls are TRBV6-2 or TRBV6-3 and TRBJ2-5, with 8 positions matching TRBD1. J lost 5 bases, V lost 6 bases, and 2 bases had no gene match. Germline V lookup: CDR1 MNHEY, CDR2 SVGEGT. The CDR3 is made up of 12 amino acids. Here the CDR3 reads CASRPGGETQYF. The DNA for the CDR3 is TGTGCCAGCAGGCCAGGGGGCGAGACCCAGTACTTC.

This chain links TRBV7-6 with TRBJ2-7; 7 bases line up with TRBD1. V was pared by 6 bases and J by 6 bases, with 14 bases of the junction left unmatched. The CDR3 is made up of 15 amino acids. Germline lookup yields CDR1 SGHVS and CDR2 FNYEAQ. The CDR3 sequence: CASRPFTGDRSEQYF. The CDR3 bases are TGTGCCAGCAGGCCCTTCACAGGGGACAGATCCGAGCAGTACTTC.

This chain joins TRBV9 and TRBJ2-3; maybe TRBD1 (6 bases). Germline lookup yields CDR1 SGDLS and CDR2 YYNGEE. V lost 1 base to trimming and J lost 2 bases, with 11 bases between them. This CDR3 is 15 amino acids long. Here the CDR3 reads CASSVLGQNTDTQYF. For the CDR3, the DNA is TGTGCCAGCAGCGTACTTGGACAGAACACAGATACGCAGTATTTT.

J is TRBJ1-2 and V is TRBV24-1; 8 nucleotides align to TRBD1. Germline CDR1 reads KGHDR; CDR2 reads SFDVKD. The trim removed 3 bases at V and 8 bases at J, leaving 7 bases unmatched. This CDR3 comprises 14 residues. CDR3 nucleotide sequence: TGTGCCACCAGTGATCCCGGACAGGGCCGGGGCTACACCTTC. Protein sequence: CATSDPGQGRGYTF.

The chain links TRBV7-9 to TRBJ2-1; D gene uncertain. This CDR3 region has 14 residues. CDR1 is SEHNR, CDR2 FQNEAQ, per germline (reference sequence). V shed 5 bases and J shed 6 bases, with 14 bases lying between them. CDR3 coding DNA: TGTGCCAGCAGCCGCGAGACCAATAGCAATGAGCAGTTCTTC. Protein sequence: CASSRETNSNEQFF.

The V call is TRBV2, the J call TRBJ2-3, with a possible D match to TRBD2 (6 bases). In germline, CDR1 is SNHLY, CDR2 FYNNEI. Trimming pared 6 bases from V and 5 bases from J, leaving 12 bases between. This CDR3 comprises 13 residues. For the CDR3, the DNA is TGTGCCAGCAGCCGGGACTGGTTAGATACGCAGTATTTT. Encoded protein: CASSRDWLDTQYF.

This chain links TRBV20-1 with TRBJ2-1; a possible D gene is TRBD2 (6 bases). Germline lookup yields CDR1 DFQATT and CDR2 SNEGSKA (reference sequence). The CDR3 length is 16 residues. The ends were cut back, 0 bases at V and 4 bases at J, with 16 bases in the middle. The CDR3 DNA is TGCAGTGCTAGAGACGCGGCGGGACTTCCGTACAATGAGCAGTTCTTC. Protein sequence: CSARDAAGLPYNEQFF.

The chain combines TRBV7-2 with TRBJ2-4, with a tentative D call TRBD2 (5 bases). V lost 5 bases and J lost 3, with 8 bases in between. The CDR3 is made up of 13 amino acids. Germline CDR1 is SGHTA and CDR2 is FQGNSA. CDR3 sequence: CASSLGDKNIQYF. Here the CDR3 DNA reads TGTGCCAGCAGCCTCGGGGACAAAAACATTCAGTACTTC.

In its sample, this clonotype was seen a few times. The J gene is TRBJ2-3, the V gene TRBV7-2; no clear D. Trimming removed 4 bases at V and 2 bases at J, with 13 bases between. Germline CDR1 reads SGHTA; CDR2 reads FQGNSA. This CDR3 is built from 15 residues. The CDR3 here is CASSSSLRYTDTQYF. CDR3 in DNA: TGTGCCAGCAGCTCGTCCCTGCGATACACAGATACGCAGTATTTT.

This clonotype was seen repeatedly, ten times or more. The J gene is TRBJ2-5, the V gene TRBV24-1; D is tentatively TRBD1 or TRBD2 (6 bases each). This CDR3 comprises 14 residues. The V end lost 1 base, the J end lost 5 bases, and 10 bases lay between the germline ends. The V gene's germline CDR1 is KGHDR and CDR2 SFDVKD. CDR3 sequence reads: CATSDFGGHETQYF. CDR3 nucleotides: TGTGCCACCAGTGATTTCGGGGGCCATGAGACCCAGTACTTC.